The 30 T cell receptor beta chains below all came from one sample that was sequenced in a study of T cells after posttransplantation cyclophosphamide. A marrow graft followed busulfan-fludarabine conditioning, with cyclophosphamide on days +3 and +4. TCRdb keeps only in-frame clones here, not all; method: immunoSEQ multiplex PCR. The record shows about 15,000 clones for this sample, with no singletons present. The source was PBMCs, collected approximately 1,200 days after allogeneic stem cell transplant with posttransplant cyclophosphamide. Every receptor here comes from a female patient in her 40s who received an allogeneic stem cell transplant from a related donor, was CMV-positive, and had no GVHD. The T cells may come from the graft donor.

In this sample, this clone turned up many times. The chain has TRBV28 and TRBJ1-3, with 10 bases matching TRBD1. The CDR3 totals 17 residues. J gave up 0 bases and V 5 bases, and 7 bases lay outside the gene matches. Germline V CDR1 and CDR2: MDHEN, SYDVKM. The CDR3 region is CASSPDRGRFSGNTIYF. The CDR3 region has the DNA TGTGCCAGCAGTCCAGACAGGGGGCGCTTCTCTGGAAACACCATATATTTT. Combining the CDR3 with reference TRBV28 and TRBJ1-3 gives the whole variable domain DVKVTQSSRYLVKRTGEKVFLECVQDMDHENMFWYRQDPGLGLRLIYFSYDVKMKEKGDIPEGYSVSREKKERFSLILESASTNQTSMYLCASSPDRGRFSGNTIYFGEGSWLTVV.

This rearrangement joins TRBV27 to TRBJ1-1; the D is unclear. V was clipped by 3 bases and J by 4 bases, with 21 bases between them. This CDR3 has 17 residues. Germline lookup yields CDR1 MNHEY and CDR2 SMNVEV (reference sequence). The CDR3, as DNA: TGTGCCAGCAGTTTCAGTCCAAGGGTTTTGGGGAGCACTGAAGCTTTCTTT. This codes for CASSFSPRVLGSTEAFF.

This clone was picked up many times. V is TRBV5-1 and J is TRBJ2-7; unclear D gene. V was cut by 4 bases and J by 3 bases, with 5 bases left in between. This CDR3 is 11 amino acids long. The germline V gene encodes CDR1 SGHRS and CDR2 YFSETQ. The CDR3 sequence: CASSRYYEQYF. The CDR3 coding sequence is TGCGCCAGCAGCCGTTACTACGAGCAGTACTTC.

This clone has only a few counts. This chain joins TRBV6-5 and TRBJ1-6; D call uncertain. V shed 4 bases and J shed 7 bases, with 5 bases lying between them. Germline V CDR1 and CDR2: MNHEY, SVGAGI. The CDR3 consists of 12 residues. The CDR3 sequence: CASSSVNSPLHF. The CDR3 bases are TGTGCCAGCAGTTCGGTGAATTCACCCCTCCACTTT.

This clone was picked up many times. The V and J genes are TRBV29-1 and TRBJ2-2; 14 bases align to TRBD2. The CDR3 totals 17 residues. Per the germline V gene, CDR1 is SQVTM and CDR2 is ANQGSEA. Unmatched junction bases numbered 5, after V lost 5 bases and J lost 0 bases. In DNA, the CDR3 is TGCAGCGTTAGGGGACTAGCGGGGGCCTCGAACACCGGGGAGCTGTTTTTT. This translates into CSVRGLAGASNTGELFF.

This clone has ten or more counts. The chain links TRBV28 to TRBJ1-2; 7 nucleotides line up with TRBD1. The CDR3 is 13 amino acids. After removal of 4 bases from V and 6 bases from J, the junction contained 5 bases not matched to a gene. CDR1 is MDHEN and CDR2 is SYDVKM in the germline V gene. In DNA form, the CDR3 reads TGTGCCAGCAGTTATACAGGGGAGGATGGCTACACCTTC. It is translated as CASSYTGEDGYTF.

This clone has ten or more counts. The J gene is TRBJ1-5, the V gene TRBV6-6, with 7 positions matching TRBD1. The CDR3 is made up of 16 amino acids. CDR1 is MNHNY, CDR2 SVGAGI, per germline (reference sequence). The junction had 5 bases not matched to a gene; V was cut back by 0 bases and J by 3 bases. In DNA, the CDR3 is TGTGCCAGCAGTTACTCTTTGACAGGGAACAATCAGCCCCAGCATTTT. Amino acids: CASSYSLTGNNQPQHF.

This clone has at least ten counts. The V gene is TRBV5-6, the J gene TRBJ2-7, with D possibly matching TRBD2 (6 bases). Between the trimmed V and J ends, which lost 5 bases and 5 bases, there was a span of 11 bases. The germline CDR1 and CDR2 sequences are SGHDT and YYEEEE. The CDR3 runs to 12 residues. The CDR3 is CASRGLANEQYF. The CDR3 coding sequence is TGTGCCAGCAGAGGTCTAGCGAACGAGCAGTACTTC.

The table lists this clone with many counts. The rearrangement links TRBV19 to TRBJ2-3, with D possibly being TRBD2 (6 bases). Germline V gene data show CDR1 as LNHDA and CDR2 as SQIVND (reference sequence). This CDR3 region has 16 residues. Trimming left V 3 bases short and J 2 bases short, with 15 bases between. CDR3 in DNA: TGTGCCAGTAGTATTGTGACTAGTGTGTTCACAGATACGCAGTATTTT. Translated, it gives CASSIVTSVFTDTQYF.

This clone was picked up many times. V usage is TRBV12-2 and J usage is TRBJ2-3; TRBD1, as called in the table, went unchecked against the DNA. TRBV12-2 represents a pseudogene. CDR3 size: 19 residues. The CDR3 DNA is TGTGCAAGTCGCTTAGCGATGCATGGACAGGGGGCCTGCACAGATACGCAGTATTTT. It specifies CASRLAMHGQGACTDTQYF.

This clone was counted many times. V usage is TRBV7-9 and J usage is TRBJ2-1; possibly TRBD1 for D (6 bases). Germline loops: CDR1 SEHNR, CDR2 FQNEAQ (reference sequence). The CDR3 has 15 residues. V was pared by 1 base and J by 3 bases, with 10 bases between. CDR3 region: CASSLDIGGYNEQFF. CDR3 nucleotides: TGTGCCAGCAGCTTAGATATAGGGGGCTACAATGAGCAGTTCTTC. The full variable domain, its missing parts supplied by reference TRBV7-9 and TRBJ2-1, is DTGVSQNPRHKITKRGQNVTFRCDPISEHNRLYWYRQTLGQGPEFLTYFQNEAQLEKSRLLSDRFSAERPKGSFSTLEIQRTEQGDSAMYLCASSLDIGGYNEQFFGPGTRLTVL.

This clone has a count of ten or more. The chain couples TRBV6-1 to TRBJ2-1; 7 bases fit TRBD1. CDR1 is MNHNS and CDR2 is SASEGT in the germline V gene. Losses at the gene ends were 8 bases for V and 0 bases for J; bases not matched to a gene: 7. This CDR3 is built from 15 residues. The CDR3 nucleotides read TGTGCCAGCGCAGACAGGGCCTTCTCCTACAATGAGCAGTTCTTC. It translates to CASADRAFSYNEQFF.

There are many counts of this clone. This chain uses TRBV7-8 with TRBJ1-2, with D unresolved. Per germline, CDR1 SGHVS and CDR2 FQNEAQ. V was cut by 0 bases and J by 4 bases, with 6 bases left in between. CDR3 size: 13 residues. In nucleotides, the CDR3 is TGTGCCAGCAGCTTAGCAGAGGGCTATGGCTACACCTTC. This translates into CASSLAEGYGYTF.

This clone was observed many times. This chain joins TRBV10-3 and TRBJ2-7; D perhaps matches TRBD1 (6 bases). CDR1 ENHRY and CDR2 SYGVKD come from the germline V gene. Trimming pared 4 bases from V and 2 bases from J, leaving 15 bases between. CDR3 length: 15 residues. DNA of the CDR3: TGTGCCATCAGTGGGGACATGGGTCCTCCCTACGAGCAGTACTTC. It codes for CAISGDMGPPYEQYF.

V and J are TRBV7-8 and TRBJ1-3, with D possibly TRBD1 on 5 matching bases. The CDR3 covers 13 residues. Germline assignment: CDR1 SGHVS and CDR2 FQNEAQ. V was pared by 5 bases and J by 8 bases, with 13 bases between. The CDR3 DNA reads TGTGCCAGCAGCCCGCGGACGGGGGACACCATATATTTT. This codes for CASSPRTGDTIYF.

This clone showed up many times. The rearrangement uses TRBV6-1 and TRBJ2-7, with 11 nucleotides matching TRBD1. The germline V gene has CDR1 MNHNS and CDR2 SASEGT. Trimming took 5 bases from V and 4 from J; bases not matched to a gene: 7. CDR3 length: 15 residues. The CDR3 DNA is TGTGCCAGCAGTTCCGCCGGGACAGGGGGTTACGAGCAGTACTTC. It codes for CASSSAGTGGYEQYF.

This clone occurred many times. The V call is TRBV4-2, the J call TRBJ1-1; a possible D gene is TRBD1 (5 bases). Germline values: CDR1 LGHNA, CDR2 YNFKEQ. With 2 bases removed from V and 4 bases from J, the gap between germline ends came to 14 bases. The CDR3 consists of 15 residues. CDR3 in DNA: TGTGCCAGCAGCCAACACCAGGGAGGCAGCACTGAAGCTTTCTTT. It encodes CASSQHQGGSTEAFF.

This clone occurred many times. The V call is TRBV5-5, the J call TRBJ1-5; perhaps TRBD1 as D (5 bases). Germline V gene sequence: CDR1 SGHKS, CDR2 YYEKEE (reference sequence). Trimming shortened V by 2 bases and J by 2 bases, and 11 bases separated the two germline ends. CDR3 length: 15 amino acids. For the CDR3, the DNA is TGTGCCAGCAGCTTCCGGGGGGGAGGCAATCAGCCCCAGCATTTT. This codes for CASSFRGGGNQPQHF. The whole variable domain, filled in from reference TRBV5-5 and TRBJ1-5, reads DAGVTQSPTHLIKTRGQQVTLRCSPISGHKSVSWYQQVLGQGPQFIFQYYEKEERGRGNFPDRFSARQFPNYSSELNVNALLLGDSALYLCASSFRGGGNQPQHFGDGTRLSIL.

There are many counts of this clone. Here the CDR3 reads CASSQLSQSEQFF. As DNA, the CDR3 is TGTGCCAGCAGCCAACTATCCCAATCCGAGCAGTTCTTC. This rearrangement joins TRBV16 to TRBJ2-1; D unclear. V was pared by 2 bases and J by 10 bases, with 12 bases between. The length of the CDR3 is 13 residues. Germline lookup yields CDR1 KGHSY and CDR2 FQNENV.

Ten or more counts support this clone. Written as DNA, the CDR3 is TGTGCCAGCAGCTTAGTGAGGGACAGACTCCGCGAGCAGTACTTC. This translates into CASSLVRDRLREQYF. The V and J genes are TRBV7-8 and TRBJ2-7; 7 positions agree with TRBD1. Germline V gene lookup returns CDR1 SGHVS and CDR2 FQNEAQ. V shed 1 base, J shed 6 bases, and the junction held 9 bases outside the gene matches. The CDR3 has 15 residues.

There are many counts of this clone. The V and J genes are TRBV19 and TRBJ1-1; D is unclear. Trimming stripped 1 base from V and 0 bases from J, with 9 bases between. The CDR3 is made up of 15 amino acids. Germline V lookup: CDR1 LNHDA, CDR2 SQIVND (reference sequence). The CDR3 nucleotides read TGTGCCAGTAGTATAGCAGGTCACTTGAACACTGAAGCTTTCTTT. Amino acids: CASSIAGHLNTEAFF.

This clone was seen at least ten times. The V call is TRBV11-3, the J call TRBJ2-5; 8 bases are a match to TRBD2. V was clipped by 3 bases and J by 3 bases; unmatched bases: 9. CDR3 length: 16 amino acids. Germline V CDR1 and CDR2: SGHNT, YENEEA. DNA for the CDR3: TGTGCCAGCAGCTTGGGTTCGCGGGGGGCCGAAGAGACCCAGTACTTC. Its protein is CASSLGSRGAEETQYF.

This clone was detected ten times or more. The V gene is TRBV7-9, the J gene TRBJ2-1; 12 bases are shared with TRBD2. Germline CDR1 reads SEHNR; CDR2 reads FQNEAQ (reference sequence). The CDR3 covers 19 residues. Trimming cost V 3 bases and J 1 base; bases outside gene matches: 10. The CDR3 sequence is CASSFLLGLAGTSYNEQFF. CDR3 nucleotides: TGTGCCAGCAGCTTCCTCTTAGGACTAGCGGGGACATCCTACAATGAGCAGTTCTTC.

This clone showed up just a few times. V usage is TRBV6-5 and J usage is TRBJ1-2, with 7 bases identical to TRBD1. CDR3 length: 14 residues. Germline CDR1 and CDR2: MNHEY and SVGAGI. J was trimmed by 3 bases and V by 6 bases; bases with no gene match: 7. The CDR3 spells CASSRDRSYYGYTF. The CDR3 nucleotides read TGTGCCAGCAGCCGGGACAGATCTTACTATGGCTACACCTTC.

A few counts support this clone. Other DNA variants within this sample encode the same CDR3. J is TRBJ2-7 and V is TRBV9; D is unclear. Germline V CDR1 and CDR2: SGDLS, YYNGEE. CDR3 size: 15 residues. The CDR3, as DNA: TGTGCTTTTTTTATCAAACAGAAGACGGCATACGAGCAGTACTTC. Translating it yields CAFFIKQKTAYEQYF. Looking up the rest from reference TRBV9 and TRBJ2-7 gives the full variable domain: DSGVTQTPKHLITATGQRVTLRCSPRSGDLSVYWYQQSLDQGLQFLIQYYNGEERAKGNILERFSAQQFPDLHSELNLSSLELGDSALYFCAFFIKQKTAYEQYFGPGTRLTVT.

This clone was found many times. The rearrangement uses TRBV7-8 and TRBJ2-1, with 9 bases fitting TRBD2. The germline V gene encodes CDR1 SGHVS and CDR2 FQNEAQ. There are 16 residues in the CDR3. V shed 5 bases and J 0 bases; nucleotides not matched to a gene: 5. CDR3 coding DNA: TGTGCCAGCAGCGCCTTTAGCGGGAGCTCCTACAATGAGCAGTTCTTC. This codes for CASSAFSGSSYNEQFF.

The table lists this clone with many counts. The chain is built from TRBV5-4 and TRBJ2-7; 8 bases line up with TRBD1. This CDR3 region has 16 residues. Unmatched junction bases numbered 9, after V lost 3 bases and J lost 1 base. Germline V gives CDR1 SGHNT, CDR2 YYREEE (reference sequence). For the CDR3, the DNA is TGTGCCAGCAGCTCTGGGCCGGACAGGGCTTCCTACGAGCAGTACTTC. Protein product: CASSSGPDRASYEQYF.

This rearrangement joins TRBV29-1 to TRBJ2-7; 8 positions match TRBD1. V lost 0 bases, J lost 7 bases, and 11 bases stayed unmatched. Germline V lookup: CDR1 SQVTM, CDR2 ANQGSEA. This CDR3 has 15 amino acids. CDR3 sequence: CSVEEGAGGLGEQYF. DNA for the CDR3: TGCAGCGTTGAAGAGGGGGCAGGGGGCCTTGGAGAGCAGTACTTC.

There are many counts of this clone. J is TRBJ2-2 and V is TRBV7-9; a weak D match, TRBD2 (7 bases). Trimming took 3 bases from V and 4 from J, leaving 9 bases between them. The CDR3 spans 14 residues. CDR1 and CDR2 (germline): SEHNR, FQNEAQ (reference sequence). The CDR3 spells CASSLAGATGELFF. The CDR3 nucleotides are TGTGCCAGCAGCTTGGCGGGGGCCACCGGGGAGCTGTTTTTT. Full variable domain (remainder filled in from reference TRBV7-9 and TRBJ2-2): DTGVSQNPRHKITKRGQNVTFRCDPISEHNRLYWYRQTLGQGPEFLTYFQNEAQLEKSRLLSDRFSAERPKGSFSTLEIQRTEQGDSAMYLCASSLAGATGELFFGEGSRLTVL.

V is TRBV19 and J is TRBJ1-2; D possibly corresponds to TRBD1 (5 bases). Germline CDR1 is LNHDA and CDR2 is SQIVND (reference sequence). V was clipped by 5 bases and J by 5 bases, with 12 bases between them. The CDR3 runs to 13 residues. CDR3 sequence reads: CASSSRVPYGYTF. In DNA, the CDR3 is TGTGCCAGTAGTTCCAGGGTCCCTTATGGCTACACCTTC.